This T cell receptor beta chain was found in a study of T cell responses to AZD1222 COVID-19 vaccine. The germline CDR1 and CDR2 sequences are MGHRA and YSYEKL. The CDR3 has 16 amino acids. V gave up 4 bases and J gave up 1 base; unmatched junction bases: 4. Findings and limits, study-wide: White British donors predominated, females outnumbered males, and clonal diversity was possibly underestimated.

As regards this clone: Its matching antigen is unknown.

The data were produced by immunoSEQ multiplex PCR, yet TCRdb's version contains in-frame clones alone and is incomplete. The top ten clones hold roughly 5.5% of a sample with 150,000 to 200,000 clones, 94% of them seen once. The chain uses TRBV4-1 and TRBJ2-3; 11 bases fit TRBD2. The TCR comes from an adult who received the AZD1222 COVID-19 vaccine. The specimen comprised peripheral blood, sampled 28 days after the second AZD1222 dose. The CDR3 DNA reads TGCGCCAGCAGCCGAATAGCGGGAGGGGGCACAGATACGCAGTATTTT. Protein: CASSRIAGGGTDTQYF.